This T cell receptor (beta chain) is drawn from a study of OX40 agonist ivuxolimab in advanced cancers. Across the whole study: One hepatocellular carcinoma and two cutaneous melanoma patients partially responded.

With regard to this clone: The target antigen is unknown.

This table comes from immunoSEQ multiplex PCR, and its TCRdb copy is limited to in-frame clones, with some not included. Found here are tens of thousands of clones, over 75% of them singletons; the top ten hold 14%. Anyone with autoimmune disease history or systemic immunosuppression was excluded. Blood was sampled at baseline, cycle 4 day 1, and cycle 7 day 1. V dropped 6 bases and J dropped 4; count of bases not matched to a gene: 6. The CDR3 sequence is 14 residues long. The germline gives CDR1 SGHTS, CDR2 YDEGEE. Points from the study as a whole: Relative to CD4+ cells, CD8+ T cells on average had more expanded clones.

Material: CD4+ or CD8+ T cells sorted from blood, obtained in a trial of the OX40 agonist ivuxolimab. V and J are TRBV5-8 and TRBJ1-2, with TRBD1 matching over 10 bases. The sequence came from an adult with an advanced solid tumor such as melanoma, head and neck, liver or kidney cancer. The chain's CDR3 is CASIRDRGSYGYTF. The CDR3 DNA follows: TGTGCCAGCATCCGGGACAGGGGTTCCTATGGCTACACCTTC.